This entry concerns a single T cell receptor (beta chain). The antigen is unknown. Sequenced by immunoSEQ multiplex PCR; TCRdb stores in-frame clones only, minus some. The table shows tens of thousands of clones, with 60% to 80% occurring only once. This record belongs to a study of radiotherapy plus CTLA-4 blockade in lung cancer. Whole-study results and caveats: Interferon-beta, together with early blood T cell clone dynamics, reportedly best predicted response. The study found tumor-derived TCR clones expanded in blood after radiotherapy plus ipilimumab.

V gave up 1 base and J gave up 7 bases, with 8 bases separating them. The CDR3 extends over 13 amino acids. Germline CDR1 reads SGHTA; CDR2 reads FQGNSA. The chain links TRBV7-2 to TRBJ2-1; D ambiguous. The receptor's source is a human donor with non-small cell lung cancer whose response to radiotherapy plus ipilimumab could not be evaluated. Some clones in this sample may be carry-over from other donors' samples. Sample: peripheral blood, taken from a patient treated with radiotherapy plus ipilimumab. The CDR3 sequence: CASSLGLVNEQFF. DNA for the CDR3: TGTGCCAGCAGCTTAGGGCTAGTTAATGAGCAGTTCTTC.